The 9 T cell receptor beta chains below come from one sample, sequenced in a study of T cell responses to AZD1222 COVID-19 vaccine. Repertoires were generated with immunoSEQ multiplex PCR, while TCRdb's copy carries only in-frame clones and drops some. This sample yields some 170,000 clones, of which 88% are seen a single time; around 4.5% belongs to the top ten. This sample comprised peripheral blood, obtained 28 days after the second AZD1222 dose. These receptors originate from an adult who received the AZD1222 COVID-19 vaccine.

The chain is built from TRBV6-5 and TRBJ1-2; 10 nucleotides agree with TRBD1. With 6 bases clipped from V and 7 bases from J, the junction kept 5 bases outside the gene matches. Germline V gives CDR1 MNHEY, CDR2 SVGAGI. The CDR3 runs 13 residues. The CDR3 region is CASSADRGFGYTF. For the CDR3, the DNA is TGTGCCAGCAGCGCGGACAGGGGGTTTGGCTACACCTTC.

This clone was observed once. V gene TRBV18 combines with J gene TRBJ2-7; D is unclear. Germline V CDR1 and CDR2: KGHSH, LQKENI. V was pared by 0 bases and J by 5 bases, with 8 bases between. This CDR3 is built from 13 residues. CDR3 bases: TGTGCCAGCTCACCACCTGAAAGGGACGAGCAGTACTTC. It specifies CASSPPERDEQYF.

The rearrangement uses TRBV19 and TRBJ2-5; 7 nucleotides match TRBD1. The CDR3 loop spans 14 amino acids. The junction had 6 bases not matched to a gene; V was cut back by 3 bases and J by 5 bases. Germline-derived CDR1 and CDR2 are LNHDA and SQIVND (reference sequence). The CDR3 is CASSIGTVRETQYF. CDR3 nucleotide sequence: TGTGCCAGTAGTATTGGGACAGTACGGGAGACCCAGTACTTC.

The chain uses TRBV4-2 and TRBJ1-5; D ambiguous. The germline V gene encodes CDR1 LGHNA and CDR2 YNFKEQ. V lost 0 bases, J lost 6 bases, and 9 bases lay in between. This CDR3 has 14 residues. The CDR3 DNA reads TGTGCCAGCAGCCAAGATTCAACAGCTCAGCCCCAGCATTTT. Protein product: CASSQDSTAQPQHF.

The rearrangement uses TRBV5-4 and TRBJ2-7; no definite D call. Looked up from germline, CDR1 is SGHNT and CDR2 is YYREEE (reference sequence). The germline V and J ends were trimmed by 2 bases and 3 bases, with 6 bases remaining between them. This CDR3 spans 12 amino acids. CDR3 amino acids: CASSFDFYEQYF. The CDR3 DNA follows: TGTGCCAGCAGCTTCGACTTCTACGAGCAGTACTTC. The complete variable domain, with remaining parts taken from reference TRBV5-4 and TRBJ2-7, reads ETGVTQSPTHLIKTRGQQVTLRCSSQSGHNTVSWYQQALGQGPQFIFQYYREEENGRGNFPPRFSGLQFPNYSSELNVNALELDDSALYLCASSFDFYEQYFGPGTRLTVT.

Note on this clone: The same CDR3 can be traced to other DNA sequences in this sample. This sequence joins TRBV11-2 and TRBJ2-5, with D perhaps matching TRBD1 or TRBD2 (5 bases each). V was shortened by 1 base and J by 4 bases, with 10 bases between the two germline ends. The CDR3 consists of 14 residues. CDR1 is SGHAT and CDR2 is FQNNGV in the germline V gene. The CDR3 sequence is CASSLVEGRETQYF. CDR3 coding DNA: TGTGCCAGCAGCTTAGTCGAGGGGCGAGAGACCCAGTACTTC.

The rearrangement joins TRBV5-4 to TRBJ1-2; D is unclear. The CDR3 loop spans 16 amino acids. Trimming removed 4 bases from V and 8 bases from J, with 24 bases in between. Germline V gives CDR1 SGHNT, CDR2 YYREEE (reference sequence). CDR3 in amino acids: CASSPEPGGNDGGYTF. The CDR3 region has the DNA TGTGCCAGCAGCCCTGAACCAGGAGGGAACGACGGGGGCTACACCTTC.

The chain carries TRBV11-2 and TRBJ2-1, with D perhaps TRBD1 or TRBD2 (5 bases each). Trimming shortened V by 4 bases and J by 6 bases, and 13 bases separated the two germline ends. Germline V gene sequence: CDR1 SGHAT, CDR2 FQNNGV. This CDR3 comprises 14 residues. The CDR3 sequence: CASSSPGRANEQFF. The CDR3 DNA sequence: TGTGCCAGCAGCTCTCCGGGACGAGCCAATGAGCAGTTCTTC.

This chain joins TRBV14 and TRBJ1-6, with D tentatively TRBD1 (5 bases). CDR3 size: 14 residues. Trimming pared 3 bases from V and 7 bases from J, leaving 10 bases between. From germline, CDR1 is SGHDN and CDR2 FVKESK. DNA of the CDR3: TGTGCCAGCAGCCAGGGGCCTGGGAATTCACCCCTCCACTTT. It codes for CASSQGPGNSPLHF.